These 20 T cell receptor beta chains came from one sample sequenced in a study of cytomegalovirus exposure and HLA in healthy donors. PCR employed 60 Vbeta and 13 Jbeta primers. Assay used: immunoSEQ multiplex PCR; TCRdb lists only in-frame clones, some missing. Seen here are roughly 140,000 clones, approximately 80% observed once, and the top ten hold 4.9%. The source material was PBMCs. The receptors come from a woman between 50 and 59 years old in good health and CMV-seronegative.

This clone was detected only a few times. The genes are TRBV4-1 and TRBJ1-5; D might be TRBD1 (5 bases). V was clipped by 2 bases and J by 2 bases, with 19 bases between them. Germline V gene data show CDR1 as MGHRA and CDR2 as YSYEKL. The CDR3 extends over 18 amino acids. CDR3 sequence reads: CASSQPQGLETGNQPQHF. For the CDR3, the DNA is TGCGCCAGCAGCCAACCCCAGGGTCTCGAAACGGGCAATCAGCCCCAGCATTTT.

Comments on this clone: The junction does not match germline at one end; this may be a read error. The CDR3 DNA reads as TGTGCCAGCGGCTTTGAACCCGGGGGGCACTACAATGAGCAGTTCTTC. Translated, it gives CASGFEPGGHYNEQFF. This chain links TRBV7-9 with TRBJ2-1; TRBD2 is a possible D gene (7 bases). The V gene's germline CDR1 is SEHNR and CDR2 FQNEAQ (reference sequence). This CDR3 spans 16 amino acids.

The chain employs TRBV29-1 and TRBJ2-7; 9 bases align to TRBD1. CDR1 and CDR2 (germline): SQVTM, ANQGSEA. J lost 1 base, V lost 4 bases, and 5 bases had no gene match. This CDR3 region has 14 residues. CDR3 sequence: CSVVSGTGSYEQYF. The CDR3 nucleotides are TGCAGCGTTGTCTCCGGGACAGGGTCCTACGAGCAGTACTTC.

The rearrangement joins TRBV6-5 to TRBJ1-4, with unresolved D. V lost 0 bases and J lost 7, with 15 bases in between. The CDR3 totals 16 residues. Germline values: CDR1 MNHEY, CDR2 SVGAGI. The CDR3 protein is CASSYSIDHLGEKLFF. CDR3 coding DNA: TGTGCCAGCAGTTACTCGATTGATCATCTAGGTGAAAAACTGTTTTTT.

This clone was found a few times. The chain couples TRBV6-1 to TRBJ2-2, with TRBD1 matching 8 bases. Trimming cost V 7 bases and J 6 bases; bases outside gene matches: 7. This CDR3 region has 14 residues. CDR1 and CDR2 (germline): MNHNS, SASEGT. The CDR3 sequence: CASTLDRVAGELFF. The CDR3 bases are TGTGCCAGCACTTTGGACAGGGTGGCCGGGGAGCTGTTTTTT.

The chain employs TRBV19 and TRBJ1-1; 9 bases map to TRBD1. Germline trimming cut 5 bases from V and 11 bases from J; bases unmatched to any gene: 6. CDR3 length: 12 residues. Germline-derived CDR1 and CDR2 are LNHDA and SQIVND (reference sequence). The CDR3 nucleotides are TGTGCCAGTAGTGAAAGGGACAGGGCGGCTTTCTTT. Translating it yields CASSERDRAAFF. Supplemented by reference TRBV19 and TRBJ1-1, the full variable domain reads DGGITQSPKYLFRKEGQNVTLSCEQNLNHDAMYWYRQDPGQGLRLIYYSQIVNDFQKGDIAEGYSVSREKKESFPLTVTSAQKNPTAFYLCASSERDRAAFFGQGTRLTVV.

The V call is TRBV4-2, the J call TRBJ2-3; tentative D call: TRBD2 (6 bases). V was cut by 2 bases and J by 3 bases, with 15 bases left in between. This CDR3 has 16 residues. The germline gives CDR1 LGHNA, CDR2 YNFKEQ. Here the CDR3 reads CASSQLTLGGTDTQYF. In nucleotides, the CDR3 is TGTGCCAGCAGCCAACTCACTTTGGGGGGAACAGATACGCAGTATTTT.

The chain couples TRBV6-4 to TRBJ2-1; no firm D call. Per germline, CDR1 MRHNA and CDR2 SNTAGT. CDR3 length equals 13 residues. With 0 bases removed from V and 5 bases from J, the gap between germline ends came to 5 bases. CDR3 sequence reads: CASSDSSHNEQFF. The CDR3 coding sequence is TGTGCCAGCAGTGACTCGAGTCACAATGAGCAGTTCTTC.

The chain combines TRBV2 with TRBJ1-2, with a tentative D call TRBD1 (5 bases). CDR3 length: 12 residues. Trimming removed 8 bases at V and 9 bases at J, with 16 bases between. Germline CDR1 is SNHLY and CDR2 is FYNNEI. This chain's CDR3 is CASQSREFSYTF. The CDR3 DNA reads as TGTGCCAGCCAAAGCAGGGAATTTAGCTACACCTTC.

This clone was seen only a few times. This sequence joins TRBV5-6 and TRBJ2-3; 10 bases map to TRBD2. This CDR3 spans 19 amino acids. V shed 2 bases and J 0 bases; nucleotides not matched to a gene: 12. The germline V gene has CDR1 SGHDT and CDR2 YYEEEE. The CDR3 nucleotides read TGTGCCAGCAGCTTCCCGGCGGTAGCGGGGGGATCTAGCACAGATACGCAGTATTTT. Protein: CASSFPAVAGGSSTDTQYF.

The sample holds one count of this clone. The chain joins TRBV19 to TRBJ1-4; D might be TRBD1 (5 bases). The CDR3 is made up of 11 amino acids. Between the trimmed V and J ends, which lost 2 bases and 11 bases, there was a span of 6 bases. From germline, CDR1 is LNHDA and CDR2 SQIVND (reference sequence). The CDR3 DNA sequence: TGTGCCAGTAGTATAACAGGCAAACTGTTTTTT. It encodes CASSITGKLFF.

The chain couples TRBV9 to TRBJ2-7; 12 bases are shared with TRBD1. Germline V gene lookup returns CDR1 SGDLS and CDR2 YYNGEE. J was trimmed by 2 bases and V by 2 bases; bases with no gene match: 2. The CDR3 contains 15 residues. Written as DNA, the CDR3 is TGTGCCAGCAGCGTGGGACAGGGGGCGACCTACGAGCAGTACTTC. Encoded protein: CASSVGQGATYEQYF.

The chain carries TRBV6-1 and TRBJ1-5; a possible D gene is TRBD1 (5 bases). Germline V gene lookup returns CDR1 MNHNS and CDR2 SASEGT. The CDR3 loop spans 14 amino acids. The V and J ends lost 3 bases and 5 bases respectively, with 11 bases between them. In nucleotides, the CDR3 is TGTGCCAGCAGTGACTCAGGGTACTATCAGCCCCAGCATTTT. Translation: CASSDSGYYQPQHF.

The V call is TRBV6-1, the J call TRBJ1-2, with D possibly being TRBD1 (6 bases). Between the trimmed V and J ends, which lost 0 bases and 5 bases, there was a span of 19 bases. The CDR3 is 17 residues long. The germline CDR1 and CDR2 sequences are MNHNS and SASEGT. The DNA of the CDR3 is TGTGCCAGCAGTGAAGCGGCGACAGGATTTGGGAAATATGGCTACACCTTC. Translation gives CASSEAATGFGKYGYTF.

The gene calls are TRBV2 and TRBJ1-1; D is unresolved. The CDR3 runs to 13 residues. The germline V and J ends were trimmed by 4 bases and 3 bases, with 9 bases remaining between them. The germline V gene encodes CDR1 SNHLY and CDR2 FYNNEI. CDR3 in DNA: TGTGCCAGCAGTGGTGCAGAATACACTGAAGCTTTCTTT. It encodes CASSGAEYTEAFF.

This rearrangement joins TRBV7-9 to TRBJ1-6; D might be TRBD1 (6 bases). The V and J ends lost 5 bases and 14 bases respectively, with 19 bases between them. CDR3 length: 14 residues. Germline CDR1 and CDR2: SEHNR and FQNEAQ (reference sequence). CDR3 sequence: CASSLRDTDSSLHF. In nucleotides, the CDR3 is TGTGCCAGCAGCCTCCGGGACACCGATTCGTCCCTCCACTTT.

The chain joins TRBV19 to TRBJ1-6; perhaps TRBD1 as D (5 bases). This CDR3 region has 15 residues. V lost 3 bases and J 10 bases, leaving 16 bases between the germline ends. CDR1 and CDR2 from the germline V gene are LNHDA and SQIVND (reference sequence). CDR3 residues: CASSIQGRVGSPLHF. Written as DNA, the CDR3 is TGTGCCAGTAGTATTCAGGGAAGGGTAGGCTCACCCCTCCACTTT.

V and J are TRBV19 and TRBJ2-7; TRBD1 agrees at 7 bases. The V gene end was trimmed by 5 bases and the J gene end by 6 bases; junction bases not matched to a gene: 7. The CDR3 length is 13 residues. CDR1 is LNHDA, CDR2 SQIVND, per germline (reference sequence). DNA for the CDR3: TGTGCCAGTAGTCTCGACAGGGAGAGCGAGCAGTACTTC. Protein sequence: CASSLDRESEQYF.

The chain couples TRBV19 to TRBJ1-5; TRBD1 matches at 7 bases. CDR1 is LNHDA and CDR2 is SQIVND in the germline V gene (reference sequence). V was clipped by 4 bases and J by 4 bases; unmatched bases: 7. This CDR3 contains 15 residues. CDR3 loop: CASSRDRAENQPQHF. In nucleotides, the CDR3 is TGTGCCAGTAGTAGAGACAGGGCGGAGAATCAGCCCCAGCATTTT.

The rearrangement uses TRBV25-1 and TRBJ2-1, with 11 positions matching TRBD1. The V segment lost 6 bases and the J segment 5 bases; nucleotides outside the gene matches: 12. The CDR3 sequence is 17 residues long. Germline values: CDR1 MGHDK, CDR2 SYGVNS. The CDR3 region has the DNA TGTGCCAGCAGGGCTCAGCGGGGGACAGGGGGGGACAATGAGCAGTTCTTC. This translates into CASRAQRGTGGDNEQFF. The full variable domain, completed using reference TRBV25-1 and TRBJ2-1, is EADIYQTPRYLVIGTGKKITLECSQTMGHDKMYWYQQDPGMELHLIHYSYGVNSTEKGDLSSESTVSRIRTEHFPLTLESARPSHTSQYLCASRAQRGTGGDNEQFFGPGTRLTVL.